Presented here are 27 T cell receptor beta chains from one specimen sequenced in a study of blood T cell repertoires in COVID-19 (dated by TCRdb to the early 2020s). Library generation was performed with the immunoSEQ multiplex PCR assay. Here the immuneACCESS table is served through TCRdb, limited to in-frame sequences with V and J called. Missing clones are a known gap in these copies; in checked studies unresolved V genes cover under half, and the rest lacks a known reason. This sample gives around 77,000 clones in total; roughly 82% of them show up just once. The ten largest clones take up approximately 29% of the sample. Source material: peripheral blood. These TCRs come from an elderly woman with active or convalescent COVID-19.

The rearrangement uses TRBV6-4 and TRBJ1-2; TRBD1 matches 11 bases. Germline V gene sequence: CDR1 MRHNA, CDR2 SNTAGT. The CDR3 loop spans 15 amino acids. V gave up 6 bases and J gave up 5 bases; unmatched junction bases: 8. CDR3 sequence (DNA): TGTGCCAGCAGCCGCGTCCGGGACAGGGGGTATGGCTACACCTTC. As protein: CASSRVRDRGYGYTF.

This clone was detected only once. The chain combines TRBV2 with TRBJ1-5; D possibly corresponds to TRBD1 (5 bases). The V gene's germline CDR1 is SNHLY and CDR2 FYNNEI. Trimming removed 2 bases from V and 1 base from J, with 24 bases in between. The CDR3 has 20 residues. The CDR3 coding sequence is TGTGCCAGCAGTGAATTCAGGGCAATATCCTTAGTCGAAAGCAATCAGCCCCAGCATTTT. The encoded protein is CASSEFRAISLVESNQPQHF.

The chain has TRBV11-2 and TRBJ1-6, with D possibly TRBD1 on 5 matching bases. The CDR3 is 16 amino acids. The germline V gene has CDR1 SGHAT and CDR2 FQNNGV. Trimming cost V 0 bases and J 9 bases, with 15 bases left between them. CDR3 protein: CASSLDRGGVASPLHF. DNA for the CDR3: TGTGCCAGCAGCTTAGATAGGGGAGGAGTGGCTTCACCCCTCCACTTT.

V usage is TRBV12-3 or TRBV12-4 and J usage is TRBJ1-2, with D possibly matching TRBD1 (5 bases). The CDR3 spans 12 residues. V lost 5 bases, J lost 5 bases, and 9 bases lay in between. CDR3: CASSRGGYGYTF. CDR3 nucleotides: TGTGCCAGCAGTCGGGGGGGTTATGGCTACACCTTC.

The chain is built from TRBV4-3 and TRBJ1-4; D possibly corresponds to TRBD1 (6 bases). V lost 0 bases and J 11 bases, leaving 16 bases between the germline ends. Germline CDR1 is LGHNA and CDR2 is YSLEER. The CDR3 consists of 15 residues. This CDR3 reads CASSQDGGRGVKLFF. In DNA form, the CDR3 reads TGCGCCAGCAGCCAAGATGGAGGCAGGGGAGTGAAACTGTTTTTT.

This clone occurred a few times. The rearrangement uses TRBV27 and TRBJ1-1, with 7 nucleotides matching TRBD1. The CDR3 runs 14 residues. Germline-derived CDR1 and CDR2 are MNHEY and SMNVEV (reference sequence). With V trimmed by 7 bases and J by 5 bases, 10 bases remained unmatched. The CDR3, as DNA: TGTGCCAGCAAATTAGACAGGGCAGGGACTGAAGCTTTCTTT. It specifies CASKLDRAGTEAFF.

The chain employs TRBV5-4 and TRBJ2-3; 9 positions match TRBD2. This CDR3 has 18 residues. J gave up 2 bases and V 0 bases, and 10 bases lay outside the gene matches. CDR1 is SGHNT, CDR2 YYREEE, per germline (reference sequence). The CDR3 DNA is TGTGCCAGCAGCTTGGGCACTGGCGGGGGGGCTAACACAGATACGCAGTATTTT. It codes for CASSLGTGGGANTDTQYF.

The chain recombines TRBV3-1 (or the pseudogene TRBV3-2) with TRBJ1-1; D is unresolved. The germline V gene encodes CDR1 LGHDT and CDR2 YNNKEL (reference sequence). This CDR3 contains 16 residues. Trimming pared 3 bases from V and 4 bases from J, leaving 18 bases between. Written as DNA, the CDR3 is TGTGCCAGCAGCCAGAACCGGGCCCCGAGCGGCACTGAAGCTTTCTTT. Its translation: CASSQNRAPSGTEAFF.

This chain uses TRBV20-1 with TRBJ1-4, with TRBD1 matching 7 bases. There are 13 residues in the CDR3. V gave up 3 bases and J gave up 8 bases; unmatched junction bases: 6. Per the germline V gene, CDR1 is DFQATT and CDR2 is SNEGSKA (reference sequence). CDR3 sequence (DNA): TGCAGTGCTAGTGACAGGGTTAGGGAAAAACTGTTTTTT. Translating it yields CSASDRVREKLFF.

The V gene is TRBV6-6, the J gene TRBJ1-4, with 9 nucleotides matching TRBD1. Germline CDR1 MNHNY, CDR2 SVGAGI (reference sequence). V gave up 6 bases and J gave up 8 bases; unmatched junction bases: 7. The CDR3 is made up of 14 amino acids. The CDR3 loop reads CASSRQGVWEKLFF. CDR3 DNA sequence: TGTGCCAGCAGCAGACAGGGGGTTTGGGAAAAACTGTTTTTT.

V and J are TRBV29-1 and TRBJ1-5; 10 nucleotides line up with TRBD1. The V and J ends lost 6 bases and 0 bases, in that order; junction bases with no gene match: 5. Germline assignment: CDR1 SQVTM and CDR2 ANQGSEA. The CDR3 totals 15 residues. The CDR3 is CSVAGTGDSNQPQHF. In DNA, the CDR3 is TGCAGCGTAGCCGGGACAGGGGATAGCAATCAGCCCCAGCATTTT.

The V call is TRBV27, the J call TRBJ2-5, with TRBD2 matching 10 bases. CDR1 and CDR2 from the germline V gene are MNHEY and SMNVEV (reference sequence). There are 16 residues in the CDR3. Losses at the gene ends were 1 base for V and 5 bases for J; bases not matched to a gene: 7. CDR3 sequence (DNA): TGTGCCAGCAGTTTATGGGCTAGCGGGGGAGGCGAGACCCAGTACTTC. Translating it yields CASSLWASGGGETQYF.

This sequence joins TRBV10-1 and TRBJ1-1; the D is unclear. In germline, CDR1 is WNHNN, CDR2 SYGVQD (reference sequence). There are 14 residues in the CDR3. V lost 3 bases and J 1 base, leaving 9 bases between the germline ends. The CDR3: CASSDPGQNTEAFF. Written as DNA, the CDR3 is TGCGCCAGCAGTGATCCTGGCCAGAACACTGAAGCTTTCTTT.

This clone has a handful of counts. The CDR3 DNA reads as TGTGCCAGCAGTGGGCCAATGAACACCGGGGAGCTGTTTTTT. Protein: CASSGPMNTGELFF. The chain links TRBV2 to TRBJ2-2, with D hard to call. This CDR3 has 14 residues. The germline gives CDR1 SNHLY, CDR2 FYNNEI. The V end lost 4 bases, the J end lost 1 base, and 7 bases lay between the germline ends.

The chain employs TRBV19 and TRBJ2-3; 12 bases are a match to TRBD2. V dropped 10 bases and J dropped 0; count of bases not matched to a gene: 2. Germline CDR1 and CDR2: LNHDA and SQIVND (reference sequence). The CDR3 has 14 residues. The CDR3 spells CATGTSGSTDTQYF. The DNA of the CDR3 is TGTGCCACGGGGACTAGCGGGAGCACAGATACGCAGTATTTT.

About this clone: An end of the junction differs from the germline gene, which may be a read error. Other nucleotide sequences in the sample specify the same CDR3. CDR3 residues: CASTATSGTANSPLHF. The CDR3 coding sequence is TGTGCCTCGACCGCGACATCCGGGACAGCTAATTCACCTCTCCACTTT. The V and J genes are TRBV30 and TRBJ1-6, with 7 nucleotides matching TRBD1. Germline V CDR1 and CDR2: GTSNPN, SVGIG (reference sequence). CDR3 length equals 16 residues.

The chain has TRBV2 and TRBJ1-4; maybe TRBD1 (5 bases). V was shortened by 0 bases and J by 6 bases, with 14 bases between the two germline ends. The CDR3 sequence is 16 residues long. Germline values: CDR1 SNHLY, CDR2 FYNNEI. The CDR3 DNA sequence: TGTGCCAGCAGTGAAGCGTGGGGCAGGGAGGATGAAAAACTGTTTTTT. Translating it yields CASSEAWGREDEKLFF.

The J gene is TRBJ1-1, the V gene TRBV2; the D gene is possibly TRBD1 (5 bases). This CDR3 has 13 residues. The V and J ends lost 7 bases and 2 bases respectively, with 11 bases between them. Germline V CDR1 and CDR2: SNHLY, FYNNEI. CDR3 sequence (DNA): TGTGCCAGCACGCGGGACGCTAACACTGAAGCTTTCTTT. Amino acid sequence: CASTRDANTEAFF.

Worth noting for this clone: One end of the junction does not line up with germline, which may come from a read error. The chain combines TRBV11-3 with TRBJ2-7; D perhaps matches TRBD1 (5 bases). This CDR3 has 14 amino acids. Germline values: CDR1 SGHNT, CDR2 YENEEA. CDR3 region: CATKGMAGSCEQYF. The CDR3 DNA reads as TGTGCCACCAAGGGGATGGCAGGGTCCTGCGAGCAGTACTTC.

The chain is built from TRBV27 and TRBJ1-5; TRBD1 is a possible D gene (6 bases). Germline V CDR1 and CDR2: MNHEY, SMNVEV (reference sequence). V was cut by 7 bases and J by 11 bases, with 21 bases left in between. The CDR3 length is 14 residues. This chain's CDR3 is CASKESRARGAQHF. The DNA for the CDR3 is TGTGCCAGCAAGGAATCAAGGGCCAGGGGAGCCCAGCATTTT.

This chain uses TRBV28 with TRBJ1-4; D gene uncertain. The CDR3 runs 11 residues. The germline V gene encodes CDR1 MDHEN and CDR2 SYDVKM. The ends were cut back, 5 bases at V and 5 bases at J, with 3 bases in the middle. CDR3 sequence: CASSLNEKLFF. CDR3 DNA sequence: TGTGCCAGCAGTCTCAATGAAAAACTGTTTTTT.

The V call is TRBV19, the J call TRBJ1-1, with D possibly TRBD1 on 6 matching bases. Trimming removed 9 bases at V and 3 bases at J, with 20 bases between. The germline V gene encodes CDR1 LNHDA and CDR2 SQIVND (reference sequence). This CDR3 region has 15 residues. The CDR3 sequence is CASFGGRRGDTEAFF. The CDR3 DNA follows: TGTGCCAGCTTCGGGGGGCGGAGAGGGGACACTGAAGCTTTCTTT.

The gene calls are TRBV9 and TRBJ1-2; the D gene is possibly TRBD1 (5 bases). V shed 3 bases and J shed 2 bases, with 14 bases lying between them. Per the germline V gene, CDR1 is SGDLS and CDR2 is YYNGEE. The CDR3 runs to 15 residues. CDR3 in amino acids: CASSAGQGSNYGYTF. In nucleotides, the CDR3 is TGTGCCAGCAGCGCAGGGCAGGGATCCAACTATGGCTACACCTTC.

The V gene is TRBV15, the J gene TRBJ2-7; 7 nucleotides line up with TRBD1. Unmatched junction bases numbered 4, after V lost 1 base and J lost 7 bases. Germline V gives CDR1 LNHNV, CDR2 YYDKDF (reference sequence). The CDR3 is 13 residues long. The CDR3 DNA sequence: TGTGCCACCAGCAGAGTGGGGACAGCTGAGCAGTACTTC. The encoded protein is CATSRVGTAEQYF.

V gene TRBV6-1 combines with J gene TRBJ1-6; TRBD1 is a possible D gene (5 bases). This CDR3 is built from 17 residues. Germline V gene sequence: CDR1 MNHNS, CDR2 SASEGT. V lost 3 bases, J lost 8 bases, and 20 bases lay in between. The CDR3 DNA is TGTGCCAGCAGTGAGCCACGCCGGGACTCTAGGGATTCACCCCTCCACTTT. It translates to CASSEPRRDSRDSPLHF.

This clone came up once. V usage is TRBV19 and J usage is TRBJ1-6; 7 nucleotides align to TRBD1. Germline values: CDR1 LNHDA, CDR2 SQIVND (reference sequence). V was clipped by 8 bases and J by 8 bases; unmatched bases: 3. The CDR3 loop spans 12 amino acids. As DNA, the CDR3 is TGTGCCAGTGGGACAGAGGATTCACCCCTCCACTTT. This gives the protein CASGTEDSPLHF.

The chain joins TRBV7-2 to TRBJ1-3, with D possibly being TRBD1 (5 bases). This CDR3 has 14 amino acids. CDR1 and CDR2 (germline): SGHTA, FQGNSA. Trimming took 5 bases from V and 0 from J, leaving 8 bases between them. DNA of the CDR3: TGTGCCAGCAGCCCGGGGGGCTCTGGAAACACCATATATTTT. Its translation: CASSPGGSGNTIYF. The variable domain in full, completed from reference TRBV7-2 and TRBJ1-3, reads GAGVSQSPSNKVTEKGKDVELRCDPISGHTALYWYRQSLGQGLEFLIYFQGNSAPDKSGLPSDRFSAERTGGSVSTLTIQRTQQEDSAVYLCASSPGGSGNTIYFGEGSWLTVV.